These T cell receptor beta chains were read from a single sample in a study of blood T cell repertoires in COVID-19. Clones were sequenced by immunoSEQ multiplex PCR, and TCRdb holds only the in-frame ones, with some missing. The table records 200,000 to 250,000 clones, approximately 81% of them present only once. The sample was peripheral blood. All receptors come from a woman older than 75 with active or convalescent COVID-19. The CDR3 runs from the conserved cysteine through the conserved F or W. The order of the fields is CDR3 length, clone size, V gene, D gene, J gene, CDR3 DNA, CDR3 protein. The D gene is left open where the match is weak. Rows may omit the clone size; those that give it use once, few, many or a size class.

>15|NA|TRBV11-3|TRBD2|TRBJ2-7
TGTGCCAGCAGCGGGAGCGGGGGGGCCTTCGGTGAGCAGTACTTC
CASSGSGGAFGEQYF
>14|NA|TRBV5-6|NA|TRBJ1-1
TGTGCCAGCAGCTTCGCAGATTTAAACACTGAAGCTTTCTTT
CASSFADLNTEAFF
>14|NA|TRBV19|NA|TRBJ1-6
TGTGCCAGTAGTATAAGAGGGAGTGGCTCACCCCTCCACTTT
CASSIRGSGSPLHF
>13|NA|TRBV7-3|TRBD1|TRBJ1-3
TGTGCCAGCAGCCCAGGACAGGGCCGAGCCATATATTTT
CASSPGQGRAIYF
>20|NA|TRBV21-1|NA|TRBJ2-7
TGTGCCAGCAGCAACCGATTCCGCCGCCGGACTGGATCGCGGATCTGCGAGCAGTACTTC
CASSNRFRRRTGSRICEQYF
>12|few|TRBV24-1|NA|TRBJ1-1
TGTGCCACCAGGGGGCCAACAGGGTCGGCTTTCTTT
CATRGPTGSAFF
>17|NA|TRBV7-2|TRBD2|TRBJ2-2
TGTGCCAGCAGCCCCAGTGTTAGCGGGATTTTGGCCGGGGAGCTGTTTTTT
CASSPSVSGILAGELFF
>16|NA|TRBV6-5|NA|TRBJ2-3
TGTGCCAGCAGTTACTCGATAGGACAGAGCACAGATACGCAGTATTTT
CASSYSIGQSTDTQYF
>16|NA|TRBV5-4|TRBD1|TRBJ1-2
TGTGCCAGCAGCACCGCAAGACAGGGGGCGCGATATGGCTACACCTTC
CASSTARQGARYGYTF
>17|NA|TRBV5-4|TRBD2|TRBJ2-3
TGTGCCAGCACCTGGGCGGGAGCCCCCCCTAGCACAGATACGCAGTATTTT
CASTWAGAPPSTDTQYF
>15|NA|TRBV2|TRBD1|TRBJ1-5
TGTGCCAGCAGAAGACTTACAGGGGCCAATCAGCCCCAGCATTTT
CASRRLTGANQPQHF
>14|many|TRBV25-1|TRBD2|TRBJ2-3
TGTGCCAGCAGTGGCGGGGGGTTAGGAGATACGCAGTATTTT
CASSGGGLGDTQYF
>14|NA|TRBV5-1|TRBD2|TRBJ2-7
TGCGCCAGCAGCCCCGGGGGGGGATCCTACGAGCAGTACTTC
CASSPGGGSYEQYF